This passage covers 14 T cell receptor beta chains from one sample sequenced in a study of cytomegalovirus exposure and HLA in healthy donors. A multiplex PCR was run with 60 Vbeta primers and 13 Jbeta primers. Clones were read by immunoSEQ multiplex PCR, and TCRdb kept only the in-frame ones, dropping some. The sample lists 80,000 to 95,000 clones, roughly 76% occurring once. The sequencing sample was made of PBMCs. The receptor set was obtained from a woman in her 30s in good health and CMV-seronegative.

The chain employs TRBV19 and TRBJ2-3; TRBD2 matches 8 bases. The CDR3 has 15 residues. From germline, CDR1 is LNHDA and CDR2 SQIVND (reference sequence). V was clipped by 4 bases and J by 2 bases; unmatched bases: 5. The CDR3 loop reads CASSNSGTLTDTQYF. The CDR3 nucleotides are TGTGCCAGTAGTAATAGCGGGACCCTCACAGATACGCAGTATTTT.

The V gene is TRBV10-3, the J gene TRBJ2-3; 12 bases agree with TRBD2. There are 20 residues in the CDR3. Germline V gives CDR1 ENHRY, CDR2 SYGVKD. Trimming cost V 4 bases and J 3 bases; bases outside gene matches: 17. The CDR3 loop is CAISGGLRLAGAGETDTQYF. The CDR3 DNA reads TGTGCCATCAGTGGGGGATTGAGACTAGCGGGAGCGGGGGAGACAGATACGCAGTATTTT.

The V call is TRBV10-3, the J call TRBJ1-2; 12 bases are a match to TRBD1. V was clipped by 10 bases and J by 4 bases; unmatched bases: 13. Germline V gene sequence: CDR1 ENHRY, CDR2 SYGVKD. This CDR3 has 16 residues. The CDR3 DNA is TGTGCCACCTGGGCGGGGACAGGGGGCGCCGGCTATGGCTACACCTTC. Encoded protein: CATWAGTGGAGYGYTF.

The rearrangement links TRBV27 to TRBJ2-1; TRBD2 aligns across 7 bases. The CDR3 extends over 20 amino acids. The ends lost 2 bases at V and 0 bases at J; junction bases unmatched: 16. The V gene's germline CDR1 is MNHEY and CDR2 SMNVEV (reference sequence). For the CDR3, the DNA is TGTGCCAGCAGTTTACGTAGCGATGCGGGACTAATCAGCTCCTACAATGAGCAGTTCTTC. It is translated as CASSLRSDAGLISSYNEQFF.

V usage is TRBV4-3 and J usage is TRBJ1-2, with TRBD1 matching 7 bases. The CDR3 sequence is 16 residues long. CDR1 and CDR2 from the germline V gene are LGHNA and YSLEER. Trimming took 1 base from V and 1 from J; bases not matched to a gene: 6. The CDR3 loop is CASSQGRDSINYGYTF. The CDR3 DNA reads TGCGCCAGCAGCCAAGGGCGGGACAGCATTAACTATGGCTACACCTTC.

The CDR3: CATSPTDRYDEKLFF. The CDR3 nucleotides read TGTGCCACCAGCCCAACCGACAGGTACGATGAAAAACTGTTTTTT. The chain carries TRBV15 and TRBJ1-4; tentative D call: TRBD1 (6 bases). This CDR3 spans 15 amino acids. V lost 5 bases to trimming and J lost 6 bases, with 16 bases between them. Germline CDR1 LNHNV, CDR2 YYDKDF (reference sequence).

This clone was recorded a few times. DNA for the CDR3: TGTGCCAGCAGCCAAGGGGAGGGCCAGCCCCAGCATTTT. Protein product: CASSQGEGQPQHF. The J gene is TRBJ1-5, the V gene TRBV14; D unclear. V dropped 1 base and J dropped 7 bases, with 8 bases sitting between them. Germline CDR1 SGHDN, CDR2 FVKESK. The CDR3 is made up of 13 amino acids.

Here the CDR3 reads CASSLGPVETQYF. CDR3 nucleotides: TGCGCCAGCAGCTTGGGGCCAGTGGAGACCCAGTACTTC. The gene calls are TRBV5-1 and TRBJ2-5, with D hard to call. Looked up from germline, CDR1 is SGHRS and CDR2 is YFSETQ. The V end lost 0 bases, the J end lost 5 bases, and 8 bases lay between the germline ends. CDR3 length equals 13 residues.

This clone was detected once. V usage is TRBV18 and J usage is TRBJ1-2; D remains unclear. The CDR3 loop spans 16 amino acids. V gave up 3 bases and J gave up 2 bases, with 16 bases separating them. Looked up from germline, CDR1 is KGHSH and CDR2 is LQKENI. DNA for the CDR3: TGTGCCAGCTCACCGGTACAAGGAGGGTCGAACTATGGCTACACCTTC. This sequence encodes CASSPVQGGSNYGYTF.

V gene TRBV27 combines with J gene TRBJ1-2, with D possibly being TRBD1 (6 bases). V lost 8 bases, J lost 7 bases, and 17 bases lay in between. The germline gives CDR1 MNHEY, CDR2 SMNVEV (reference sequence). CDR3 length equals 13 residues. Here the CDR3 reads CASGAQGRSGYTF. The CDR3 nucleotides are TGTGCCAGCGGGGCTCAGGGGCGAAGTGGCTACACCTTC.

Concerning this clone itself: Compared with germline, one end of the junction differs, possibly owing to a read error. The J gene is TRBJ2-6, the V gene TRBV7-3; 7 nucleotides line up with TRBD1. This CDR3 has 20 residues. In germline, CDR1 is SGHTA, CDR2 FQGTGA. The CDR3 is CASSLIHGTAFDSGANGLTF. The DNA of the CDR3 is TGTGCCAGCAGCTTAATTCACGGGACAGCGTTTGACTCTGGGGCCAACGGCCTGACTTTC.

This sequence joins TRBV4-3 and TRBJ2-7; 9 bases match TRBD1. The V segment lost 1 base and the J segment 1 base; nucleotides outside the gene matches: 5. CDR1 and CDR2 from the germline V gene are LGHNA and YSLEER. The CDR3 contains 16 residues. CDR3 nucleotides: TGCGCCAGCAGCCAAGGGACAGGGGCCCCGTCCTACGAGCAGTACTTC. This encodes CASSQGTGAPSYEQYF.

The CDR3 sequence is CASSSTSGRSSYEQYF. In DNA, the CDR3 is TGTGCCAGCAGTTCTACTAGCGGGAGAAGCTCCTACGAGCAGTACTTC. The chain joins TRBV27 to TRBJ2-7, with 11 bases fitting TRBD2. The CDR3 has 16 residues. CDR1 is MNHEY, CDR2 SMNVEV, per germline (reference sequence). V dropped 4 bases and J dropped 0; count of bases not matched to a gene: 5.

The chain links TRBV27 to TRBJ1-1, with 12 positions matching TRBD1. The CDR3 sequence is 15 residues long. With V trimmed by 5 bases and J by 4 bases, 5 bases remained unmatched. The germline V gene encodes CDR1 MNHEY and CDR2 SMNVEV (reference sequence). The CDR3 reads CASSPGTGGFTEAFF. The CDR3 DNA reads as TGTGCCAGCAGTCCAGGGACAGGGGGCTTCACTGAAGCTTTCTTT.